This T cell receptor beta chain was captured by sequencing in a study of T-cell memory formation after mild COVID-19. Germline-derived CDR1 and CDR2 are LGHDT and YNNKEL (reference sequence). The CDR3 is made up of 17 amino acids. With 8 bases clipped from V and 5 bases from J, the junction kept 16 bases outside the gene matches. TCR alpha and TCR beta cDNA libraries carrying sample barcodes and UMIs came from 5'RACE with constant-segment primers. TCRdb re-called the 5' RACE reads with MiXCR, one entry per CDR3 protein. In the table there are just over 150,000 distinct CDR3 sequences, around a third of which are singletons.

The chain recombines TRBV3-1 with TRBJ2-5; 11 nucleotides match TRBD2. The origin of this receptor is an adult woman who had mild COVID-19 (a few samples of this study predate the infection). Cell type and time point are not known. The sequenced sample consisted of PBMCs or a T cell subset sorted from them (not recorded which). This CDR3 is CASASTLTSGSGETQYF. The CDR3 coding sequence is TGTGCCAGCGCGTCCACGCTTACTAGCGGGAGCGGGGAGACCCAGTACTTC.